This is a list of T cell receptor beta chains from one sample in a study of OX40 agonist ivuxolimab in advanced cancers. Measured with immunoSEQ multiplex PCR; TCRdb has only the in-frame clones, and not every one. The table has over 50,000 clones, less than 90% seen once. The material was CD4+ or CD8+ T cells sorted from blood, obtained in a trial of the OX40 agonist ivuxolimab. The receptors here all came from an adult with an advanced solid tumor such as melanoma, head and neck, liver or kidney cancer. The conserved cysteine and the conserved F or W are not part of the CDR3 here. A D gene is named only where the DNA matches it firmly. Clone sizes are given selectively: once, few, many, or a class where the clone is expanded.

length: 13
D: .
J: TRBJ2-6
V: TRBV5-6
size: .
CDR3: ASSFEQGGANVLT

length: 12
D: .
J: TRBJ2-1
V: TRBV6-5
size: .
CDR3: ASRRPTPYNEQF

length: 12
D: .
J: TRBJ2-2
V: TRBV27
size: once
CDR3: ASRPRGGTGELF

length: 12
D: TRBD2
J: TRBJ2-7
V: TRBV6-5
size: once
CDR3: ASSYYQREGEQY

length: 12
D: .
J: TRBJ2-3
V: TRBV15
size: .
CDR3: ATSRDQTADTQY

length: 12
D: TRBD1
J: .
V: TRBV14
size: .
CDR3: ASSRGQGTYEQY

length: 14
D: .
J: TRBJ2-6
V: TRBV30
size: .
CDR3: AWTGDGLAGANVLT

length: 14
D: TRBD2
J: TRBJ2-3
V: TRBV4-2
size: once
CDR3: ASSRPAGGRTDTQY

length: 13
D: TRBD2
J: TRBJ2-1
V: TRBV14
size: .
CDR3: ASSPGLAGSEEQF

length: 12
D: .
J: .
V: TRBV28
size: .
CDR3: ASSLNFRAGEQY

length: 11
D: .
J: TRBJ2-1
V: TRBV27
size: .
CDR3: ASSFNLFNEQF

length: 13
D: .
J: TRBJ2-3
V: TRBV11-2
size: .
CDR3: ASSLEGDGTDTQY

length: 11
D: .
J: TRBJ2-3
V: TRBV30
size: .
CDR3: AWTGILTDTQY

length: 15
D: .
J: TRBJ2-5
V: TRBV21-1
size: .
CDR3: ASSKNPQGRTEETQY

length: 9
D: .
J: TRBJ2-1
V: TRBV25-1
size: .
CDR3: ASSDYNEQF

length: 13
D: TRBD1
J: TRBJ1-1
V: TRBV5-1
size: .
CDR3: ASSLNRGRGTEAF

length: 15
D: TRBD2
J: TRBJ2-5
V: TRBV4-2
size: few
CDR3: ASSGKAGTSIQETQY

length: 13
D: TRBD1
J: TRBJ2-1
V: TRBV28
size: .
CDR3: ASSLRGTAYNEQF

length: 13
D: TRBD1
J: TRBJ2-7
V: TRBV5-4
size: once
CDR3: ASSLAGTGQGEQY

length: 13
D: TRBD2
J: TRBJ2-1
V: TRBV9
size: .
CDR3: ASSVSSGYYNEQF

length: 10
D: TRBD2
J: TRBJ2-1
V: TRBV7-2
size: .
CDR3: ASSLSGREQF

length: 12
D: .
J: TRBJ1-2
V: TRBV7-9
size: .
CDR3: ASSEDGSYYGYT

length: 13
D: TRBD2
J: TRBJ2-1
V: TRBV5-1
size: .
CDR3: ASSLVIAGYNEQF

length: 14
D: TRBD2
J: TRBJ2-7
V: TRBV15
size: .
CDR3: ATSRGLAGVSREQY

length: 12
D: .
J: TRBJ1-2
V: TRBV5-1
size: .
CDR3: ASSLGSGKVGYT

length: 12
D: .
J: TRBJ1-2
V: TRBV4-2
size: .
CDR3: ASSQDTGGYGYT

length: 16
D: .
J: TRBJ2-2
V: TRBV7-2
size: .
CDR3: ASSLVTPRGANTGELF

length: 12
D: .
J: TRBJ2-5
V: TRBV5-5
size: .
CDR3: ASSLEVGRETQY

length: 13
D: TRBD2
J: TRBJ2-3
V: TRBV14
size: .
CDR3: ASSPRLAGTDTQY

length: 12
D: .
J: TRBJ2-7
V: TRBV18
size: .
CDR3: ASSPATGSYEQY

length: 16
D: TRBD2
J: TRBJ2-1
V: TRBV7-9
size: .
CDR3: ASSLATSGRTPYNEQF

length: 10
D: .
J: TRBJ1-2
V: TRBV5-8
size: once
CDR3: ASSLATGGYT

length: 12
D: TRBD1
J: TRBJ1-4
V: TRBV27
size: once
CDR3: ASRRTGNNEKLF

length: 10
D: .
J: TRBJ2-7
V: TRBV18
size: few
CDR3: ASSPSSGMVY

length: 14
D: .
J: TRBJ1-2
V: TRBV4-2
size: .
CDR3: ASSQEFNTVVYGYT

length: 13
D: TRBD1
J: TRBJ1-2
V: TRBV10-3
size: once
CDR3: AIRETGSQIYGYT

length: 13
D: .
J: TRBJ1-5
V: TRBV10-2
size: .
CDR3: ASSERVPTNQPQH

length: 16
D: TRBD2
J: TRBJ2-1
V: TRBV7-3
size: .
CDR3: ASSRQPPGLAPTGEQF

length: 12
D: .
J: TRBJ2-1
V: TRBV2
size: .
CDR3: ADSGVSTYNEQF

length: 9
D: TRBD1
J: TRBJ1-1
V: TRBV28
size: few
CDR3: ASSFRDSFR

length: 12
D: TRBD2
J: TRBJ2-1
V: TRBV2
size: .
CDR3: ARQRTSGYNEQF

length: 13
D: .
J: TRBJ2-7
V: TRBV6-6
size: .
CDR3: ASSYSGQGSYEQY

length: 14
D: .
J: TRBJ2-3
V: TRBV11-2
size: .
CDR3: ASSSGRPTSTDTQY

length: 9
D: .
J: TRBJ2-1
V: TRBV2
size: .
CDR3: ASTYYNEQF

length: 10
D: .
J: TRBJ2-7
V: TRBV7-6
size: .
CDR3: ASSLDNYEQY

length: 14
D: .
J: TRBJ2-1
V: TRBV11-2
size: .
CDR3: ASSLAVDRIYNEQF

length: 12
D: .
J: TRBJ1-5
V: TRBV11-2
size: .
CDR3: ASSLARERQPQH

length: 9
D: .
J: TRBJ2-1
V: TRBV20-1
size: .
CDR3: SARVKDEQF

length: 12
D: .
J: TRBJ2-2
V: TRBV5-4
size: .
CDR3: ASSLFANTGELF

length: 12
D: .
J: TRBJ1-2
V: TRBV2
size: .
CDR3: ASSPRRVGYGYT

length: 13
D: .
J: TRBJ2-1
V: TRBV11-2
size: .
CDR3: ASSPGPPSYNEQF

length: 15
D: TRBD1
J: TRBJ1-3
V: TRBV7-8
size: few
CDR3: ASSPRPGTGVGNTIY

length: 11
D: .
J: TRBJ2-1
V: TRBV5-6
size: .
CDR3: ASSLKGYNEQF

length: 13
D: .
J: TRBJ2-7
V: TRBV7-6
size: .
CDR3: ASSLVETGAYEQY

length: 10
D: .
J: TRBJ1-2
V: TRBV7-9
size: .
CDR3: ATGGQGYGYT

length: 12
D: TRBD2
J: TRBJ2-3
V: TRBV7-2
size: .
CDR3: ASSLVVAGDTQY

length: 12
D: .
J: TRBJ2-3
V: TRBV7-8
size: .
CDR3: ASSAGLSTDTQY

length: 14
D: TRBD2
J: TRBJ2-7
V: TRBV5-5
size: .
CDR3: ASSLRLAGGGYEQY